Each of the 30 T cell receptor beta chains below was sequenced from the same sample in a study of response to subunit inactivated influenza vaccine. TCRdb ran MiXCR on the RT-PCR reads and lists one entry per CDR3 protein. This sample has hundreds of thousands of distinct CDR3 sequences, with roughly 15% found just once. The specimen comprised PBMCs from blood, sampled around 15 days before vaccination. The receptors derive from a man aged 45-65 years who received an inactivated influenza vaccine.

This clonotype was observed at least ten times. J is TRBJ1-2 and V is TRBV10-3, with a possible D match to TRBD1 (6 bases). Trimming stripped 10 bases from V and 8 bases from J, with 14 bases between. The CDR3 loop spans 11 amino acids. Germline lookup yields CDR1 ENHRY and CDR2 SYGVKD. CDR3 residues: CATGGGGGYTF. In DNA, the CDR3 is TGTGCCACCGGAGGGGGAGGGGGCTACACCTTC.

This clonotype was counted a few times. This chain connects TRBV6-2 or TRBV6-3 to TRBJ2-1; no clear D gene. The CDR3 is made up of 17 amino acids. V gave up 4 bases and J gave up 0 bases, with 16 bases separating them. CDR1 is MNHEY and CDR2 is SVGEGT in the germline V gene. Here the CDR3 reads CASSSPHDRSSYNEQFF. The CDR3 region has the DNA TGTGCCAGCAGTTCTCCCCACGACCGGAGCTCCTACAATGAGCAGTTCTTC.

This chain connects TRBV28 to TRBJ2-2, with D possibly being TRBD2 (6 bases). V was clipped by 2 bases and J by 2 bases, with 15 bases between them. CDR3 length: 17 amino acids. Germline CDR1 and CDR2: MDHEN and SYDVKM. CDR3: CASSLTGLGQNTGELFF. The CDR3 DNA reads as TGTGCCAGCAGTTTAACGGGACTCGGCCAAAACACCGGGGAGCTGTTTTTT.

The table lists this clonotype with a few counts. The gene calls are TRBV20-1 and TRBJ2-2; D is ambiguous. Per the germline V gene, CDR1 is DFQATT and CDR2 is SNEGSKA (reference sequence). Trimming removed 0 bases from V and 0 bases from J, with 11 bases in between. This CDR3 comprises 16 residues. The CDR3 region is CSARDARRTNTGELFF. CDR3 DNA sequence: TGCAGTGCTAGAGATGCCAGGCGAACGAACACCGGGGAGCTGTTTTTT.

In this sample, this clonotype turned up a few times. V gene TRBV6-1 combines with J gene TRBJ2-1, with a possible D match to TRBD1 (5 bases). The V and J ends lost 7 bases and 8 bases respectively, with 12 bases between them. The germline V gene has CDR1 MNHNS and CDR2 SASEGT. CDR3 size: 12 residues. Here the CDR3 reads CASTNQGHEQFF. The CDR3 DNA reads as TGTGCCAGCACTAACCAGGGCCATGAGCAGTTCTTC.

This clonotype was detected only a few times. One end of the junction does not line up with germline, which may come from a read error. The chain is built from TRBV7-9 and TRBJ2-5; D perhaps matches TRBD2 (5 bases). CDR3 length: 14 residues. The germline V gene has CDR1 SEHNR and CDR2 FQNEAQ (reference sequence). The CDR3 sequence: CASSLAAGQKTQYF. The CDR3 region has the DNA TGTGCCAGCAGCTTAGCCGCGGGCCAAAAGACCCAGTACTTC.

The chain carries TRBV12-3 or TRBV12-4 and TRBJ2-1; D tentatively fits TRBD1 or TRBD2 (6 bases each). This CDR3 is built from 12 residues. V was shortened by 3 bases and J by 9 bases, with 9 bases between the two germline ends. For the CDR3, the DNA is TGTGCCAGCAGTTTTGGGGGGCGTGAGCAGTTCTTC. Its translation is CASSFGGREQFF.

V is TRBV4-2 and J is TRBJ2-7, with 8 bases fitting TRBD2. The CDR3 totals 17 residues. CDR1 is LGHNA, CDR2 YNFKEQ, per germline. The junction had 10 bases not matched to a gene; V was cut back by 0 bases and J by 3 bases. The CDR3 protein is CASSQDVGSGSFYEQYF. The CDR3 DNA sequence: TGTGCCAGCAGCCAAGATGTAGGAAGCGGGAGCTTCTACGAGCAGTACTTC.

This clonotype has only a few counts. The chain is built from TRBV2 and TRBJ2-1; the D is unclear. The germline V and J ends were trimmed by 5 bases and 4 bases, with 12 bases remaining between them. Germline V CDR1 and CDR2: SNHLY, FYNNEI. This CDR3 is 14 amino acids long. This chain's CDR3 is CASSLSSQYNEQFF. The CDR3 DNA sequence: TGTGCCAGCAGTCTTAGCTCCCAATACAATGAGCAGTTCTTC. Variable domain in full (rest from reference TRBV2 and TRBJ2-1): EPEVTQTPSHQVTQMGQEVILRCVPISNHLYFYWYRQILGQKVEFLVSFYNNEISEKSEIFDDQFSVERPDGSNFTLKIRSTKLEDSAMYFCASSLSSQYNEQFFGPGTRLTVL.

This clonotype occurred many times. The rearrangement joins TRBV7-2 to TRBJ2-7; D may be TRBD2 (5 bases). Trimming took 5 bases from V and 3 from J, leaving 14 bases between them. The V gene's germline CDR1 is SGHTA and CDR2 FQGNSA. The CDR3 has 14 residues. The CDR3 is CASSRNRGNYEQYF. The CDR3 bases are TGTGCCAGCAGCCGAAACCGGGGTAACTACGAGCAGTACTTC.

The rearrangement uses TRBV5-1 and TRBJ2-1; 14 bases agree with TRBD2. V lost 3 bases and J lost 8; bases outside the gene matches: 4. The CDR3 length is 15 residues. CDR1 is SGHRS and CDR2 is YFSETQ in the germline V gene. CDR3 region: CASSSGTSGSDEQFF. DNA for the CDR3: TGCGCCAGCAGCTCCGGGACTAGCGGGAGTGATGAGCAGTTCTTC. Using reference TRBV5-1 and TRBJ2-1 for the parts outside the CDR3, the full variable domain is KAGVTQTPRYLIKTRGQQVTLSCSPISGHRSVSWYQQTPGQGLQFLFEYFSETQRNKGNFPGRFSGRQFSNSRSEMNVSTLELGDSALYLCASSSGTSGSDEQFFGPGTRLTVL.

This clonotype was observed at least ten times. One end of the junction is discordant with germline, which a read error may explain. The chain joins TRBV12-3 or TRBV12-4 to TRBJ2-7; D remains ambiguous. This CDR3 comprises 13 residues. CDR3 sequence reads: CASSLGTVYEQYF. CDR3 coding DNA: TGCGCCAGCAGCTTGGGTACGGTCTACGAGCAGTACTTC.

The gene calls are TRBV6-5 and TRBJ1-6, with 7 nucleotides matching TRBD1. CDR1 is MNHEY, CDR2 SVGAGI, per germline. The CDR3 consists of 14 residues. The junction had 7 bases not matched to a gene; V was cut back by 4 bases and J by 10 bases. The CDR3 region is CASSLQTGRSPLHF. The DNA of the CDR3 is TGTGCCAGCAGTTTACAGACAGGGCGATCACCCCTCCACTTT.

This clonotype was observed many times. This rearrangement joins TRBV28 to TRBJ1-5, with 7 bases aligning to TRBD1. With 6 bases clipped from V and 1 base from J, the junction kept 6 bases outside the gene matches. There are 15 residues in the CDR3. The germline CDR1 and CDR2 sequences are MDHEN and SYDVKM. Here the CDR3 DNA reads TGTGCCAGCAGCAGATACAGGGGAAGCAATCAGCCCCAGCATTTT. Its translation is CASSRYRGSNQPQHF.

CDR3 loop: CASSYTPTGTSGELFF. CDR3 coding DNA: TGTGCCAGCAGTTACACACCTACCGGGACGTCCGGGGAGCTGTTTTTT. V gene TRBV6-5 combines with J gene TRBJ2-2; D tentatively fits TRBD1 or TRBD2 (5 bases each). V was cut by 2 bases and J by 6 bases, with 16 bases left in between. From germline, CDR1 is MNHEY and CDR2 SVGAGI. CDR3 length equals 16 residues.

This chain links TRBV25-1 with TRBJ2-1, with D uncertain. This CDR3 contains 13 residues. Per germline, CDR1 MGHDK and CDR2 SYGVNS. V shed 8 bases and J shed 4 bases, with 12 bases lying between them. CDR3 loop: CASGLGGYNEQFF. CDR3 in DNA: TGTGCCAGCGGATTGGGCGGTTACAATGAGCAGTTCTTC.

This clonotype was counted many times. The chain joins TRBV28 to TRBJ1-5, with 8 bases fitting TRBD1. This CDR3 has 21 amino acids. With V trimmed by 5 bases and J by 4 bases, 25 bases remained unmatched. Per germline, CDR1 MDHEN and CDR2 SYDVKM. The CDR3 is CASSPQWTGRQGRGGNQPQHF. CDR3 nucleotide sequence: TGTGCCAGCAGTCCCCAGTGGACAGGGAGGCAAGGAAGAGGTGGTAATCAGCCCCAGCATTTT.

The chain couples TRBV4-3 to TRBJ2-7; D possibly corresponds to TRBD2 (6 bases). Germline loops: CDR1 LGHNA, CDR2 YSLEER. V was pared by 1 base and J by 1 base, with 11 bases between. This CDR3 is built from 15 residues. The CDR3 spells CASSQAWGESYEQYF. CDR3 DNA sequence: TGCGCCAGCAGCCAAGCATGGGGGGAATCCTACGAGCAGTACTTC.

At least ten counts were recorded for this clonotype. The chain joins TRBV29-1 to TRBJ2-7; tentatively, D is TRBD1 or TRBD2 (6 bases each). There are 13 residues in the CDR3. Germline V gives CDR1 SQVTM, CDR2 ANQGSEA. Deletions cut 4 bases from V and 1 base from J, with 11 bases between. The CDR3 sequence is CSVGQGTSYEQYF. Written as DNA, the CDR3 is TGCAGCGTTGGTCAGGGGACTTCCTACGAGCAGTACTTC.

This clonotype was recorded many times. The genes are TRBV5-1 and TRBJ2-3; no clear D gene. The CDR3 runs 12 residues. Germline assignment: CDR1 SGHRS and CDR2 YFSETQ. V dropped 3 bases and J dropped 6 bases, with 8 bases sitting between them. The CDR3 DNA reads as TGCGCCAGCAGCTCGGAACCGGATACGCAGTATTTT. This translates into CASSSEPDTQYF.

This clonotype was seen repeatedly, ten times or more. The genes are TRBV19 and TRBJ2-1; 8 positions match TRBD2. Losses at the gene ends were 4 bases for V and 5 bases for J; bases not matched to a gene: 4. Germline assignment: CDR1 LNHDA and CDR2 SQIVND (reference sequence). The CDR3 has 14 amino acids. CDR3 DNA sequence: TGTGCCAGTAGTAACGAGCGGGGGAACAATGAGCAGTTCTTC. Amino acid sequence: CASSNERGNNEQFF.

This rearrangement joins TRBV6-5 to TRBJ2-5; 15 bases fit TRBD2. V gave up 2 bases and J gave up 6 bases; unmatched junction bases: 4. The CDR3 covers 16 residues. The germline V gene encodes CDR1 MNHEY and CDR2 SVGAGI. The CDR3 loop reads CASSYTGLAGGQTQYF. For the CDR3, the DNA is TGTGCCAGCAGTTACACGGGACTAGCGGGGGGTCAGACCCAGTACTTC.

The V call is TRBV20-1, the J call TRBJ2-3, with TRBD2 identical over 10 bases. The CDR3 extends over 16 amino acids. Looked up from germline, CDR1 is DFQATT and CDR2 is SNEGSKA (reference sequence). J lost 2 bases, V lost 6 bases, and 11 bases had no gene match. Written as DNA, the CDR3 is TGCAGTGCATCACTACTAGCGGGGCTGTACACAGATACGCAGTATTTT. Translating it yields CSASLLAGLYTDTQYF.

This clonotype showed up just a few times. The chain recombines TRBV5-5 with TRBJ2-7; the D gene is possibly TRBD1 (6 bases). The V end lost 0 bases, the J end lost 5 bases, and 15 bases lay between the germline ends. Germline V gives CDR1 SGHKS, CDR2 YYEKEE (reference sequence). CDR3 length: 15 residues. The CDR3 coding sequence is TGTGCCAGCAGCTTGGTGCAGGGGAGTTTGGACGAGCAGTACTTC. Translating gives CASSLVQGSLDEQYF.

This clonotype turned up a few times. This chain joins TRBV4-2 and TRBJ1-2; the D gene is possibly TRBD1 (5 bases). V lost 1 base and J 6 bases, leaving 6 bases between the germline ends. Germline assignment: CDR1 LGHNA and CDR2 YNFKEQ. The CDR3 loop spans 12 amino acids. The CDR3 is CASSQARDGYTF. The CDR3 region has the DNA TGTGCCAGCAGCCAAGCCAGGGATGGCTACACCTTC.

This clonotype was counted ten times or more. The V gene is TRBV20-1, the J gene TRBJ2-1, with 12 nucleotides matching TRBD1. CDR3 length: 14 residues. Germline assignment: CDR1 DFQATT and CDR2 SNEGSKA (reference sequence). V lost 4 bases, J lost 6 bases, and 4 bases stayed unmatched. The CDR3 coding sequence is TGCAGTGCTACTCGGGACAGGGGGCTCAATGAGCAGTTCTTC. Translated: CSATRDRGLNEQFF.

This clonotype occurred a few times. The chain couples TRBV5-5 to TRBJ1-4; D might be TRBD1 (5 bases). Germline-derived CDR1 and CDR2 are SGHKS and YYEKEE (reference sequence). This CDR3 spans 14 amino acids. Trimming removed 0 bases from V and 8 bases from J, with 11 bases in between. CDR3 in amino acids: CASSLDLGDEKLFF. CDR3 bases: TGTGCCAGCAGCTTGGATCTTGGGGACGAAAAACTGTTTTTT.

This sequence joins TRBV7-9 and TRBJ1-2; D not certain. This CDR3 region has 11 residues. V lost 5 bases and J lost 12, with 13 bases in between. Germline CDR1 reads SEHNR; CDR2 reads FQNEAQ (reference sequence). CDR3 amino acids: CASSPQDGDTF. The CDR3 nucleotides read TGTGCCAGCAGCCCACAAGATGGAGACACCTTC.

The CDR3 sequence is CAISDRTGGELRAFF. The CDR3 DNA follows: TGTGCCATCAGTGACCGGACAGGGGGGGAATTAAGAGCTTTCTTT. The gene calls are TRBV10-3 and TRBJ1-1; 10 bases map to TRBD1. CDR1 and CDR2 (germline): ENHRY, SYGVKD. The length of the CDR3 is 15 residues. The trim removed 3 bases at V and 10 bases at J, leaving 11 bases unmatched.

This clonotype was seen a handful of times. V usage is TRBV5-6 and J usage is TRBJ2-3; the match to TRBD2 covers 8 bases. Germline CDR1 and CDR2: SGHDT and YYEEEE. Germline trimming cut 4 bases from V and 3 bases from J; bases unmatched to any gene: 7. The CDR3 spans 15 residues. CDR3 protein: CASSLPTSETDTQYF. The CDR3 DNA is TGTGCCAGCAGCCTCCCGACTAGCGAGACAGATACGCAGTATTTT.